This TCR beta chain is from a study of T cells after yellow fever vaccination. Across the study: SMART-Seq v4 Ultra Low Input handled preparation of low-cell-number fractions.

General observations from the study: Clones that expanded after primary vaccination mostly reappeared after the booster (roughly 96% CD4, approximately 85% CD8). Weaker overall was a secondary response that nonetheless peaked faster, on day 5 versus 15.

The V gene's germline CDR1 is SQVTM and CDR2 ANQGSEA. The V end lost 6 bases, the J end lost 2 bases, and 10 bases lay between the germline ends. This CDR3 is built from 12 residues. As for this clonotype: Its antigen is currently unknown.

5'RACE template switching generated TCR cDNA, adding a universal primer site and UMIs. Via MiXCR, TCRdb re-called the 5' RACE reads, giving one row per CDR3 protein. The sample has 360,000 or so distinct CDR3 sequences, 11% seen once. Source: PBMCs, taken on the day of the first yellow fever vaccination. This chain uses TRBV29-1 with TRBJ1-1; D might be TRBD1 (6 bases). This receptor was taken from a young man who received the YFV17D yellow fever vaccine. The CDR3 region is CSVAGANTEAFF. In DNA form, the CDR3 reads TGCAGCGTAGCAGGGGCAAACACTGAAGCTTTCTTT.